These 3 T cell receptor beta chains were sequenced from one sample in a study of T cell changes during pregnancy in multiple sclerosis. Assay: immunoSEQ multiplex PCR; the TCRdb copy retains only in-frame clones and omits some. The sample lists about 40,000 clones; 85% to 90% were seen once. Source: CD4+ T cells from peripheral blood mononuclear cells, taken before pregnancy. These receptors all stem from a female donor with multiple sclerosis, enrolled in a pregnancy study.

A single count supports this clone. The genes are TRBV5-1 and TRBJ2-3, with TRBD2 identical over 7 bases. V was pared by 4 bases and J by 2 bases, with 1 base of the junction left unmatched. Germline V gene data show CDR1 as SGHRS and CDR2 as YFSETQ. CDR3 length: 13 residues. The CDR3, as DNA: TGCGCCAGCAGCGGGGGGGACACAGATACGCAGTATTTT. This translates into CASSGGDTDTQYF.

CDR3 bases: TGTGCCAGTAGCAGGGACAAGAACTATGGCTACACCTTC. This sequence encodes CASSRDKNYGYTF. This chain links TRBV19 with TRBJ1-2, with D maybe TRBD1 (6 bases). This CDR3 is built from 13 residues. Trimming removed 6 bases from V and 2 bases from J, with 10 bases in between. Germline V gives CDR1 LNHDA, CDR2 SQIVND (reference sequence).

The V and J genes are TRBV6-5 and TRBJ2-5; 15 bases align to TRBD2. Germline CDR1 MNHEY, CDR2 SVGAGI. Trimming at V came to 4 bases and at J to 4 bases, leaving 1 base not matched to a gene. The CDR3 totals 15 residues. The DNA of the CDR3 is TGTGCCAGCAGTTTGGGACTAGCGGGGGGAGAGACCCAGTACTTC. Translated, it gives CASSLGLAGGETQYF.